Given below is one T cell receptor beta chain in context. The source of the sample is a study of blood T cell repertoires in COVID-19. Whole-study context: There were acute and convalescent COVID-19 samples, and they came from the United States, Italy and Spain.

Per the germline V gene, CDR1 is SGDLS and CDR2 is YYNGEE. V lost 4 bases, J lost 1 base, and 4 bases stayed unmatched. This CDR3 has 15 residues. Sequenced by immunoSEQ multiplex PCR; TCRdb stores in-frame clones only, minus some. The sample includes 270,000 or so clones, more than 85% of them seen just once. Contact with a PCR-confirmed or clinician-diagnosed COVID-19 case occurred within 2 weeks of entry. This sequence joins TRBV9 and TRBJ2-1, with 8 bases identical to TRBD2. What was sequenced was PBMCs or T cells enriched from blood (not recorded which). The clonotype originates from a man aged 35 to 55 who had been exposed to COVID-19. The CDR3 spells CASSPLAGSYNEQFF. The CDR3 coding sequence is TGTGCCAGCAGCCCTTTAGCGGGATCCTACAATGAGCAGTTCTTC.